The clone carrying this TCR beta chain was picked up one time. This entry comes from a study of blood T cell repertoires in COVID-19. Across the study: Samples representing acute and convalescent COVID-19 were sourced from the United States, Italy and Spain. The analysed material was cDNA or gDNA that came from T cells, B-cell-depleted T cells, or PBMCs.

The CDR3 length is 15 residues. Trimming cost V 7 bases and J 2 bases; bases outside gene matches: 4. CDR1 MDHEN and CDR2 SYDVKM come from the germline V gene. Methods used by the authors: Estimated nucleated cell counts came from reference gene primer amplification. Some clones are missing from TCRdb's copy, which holds only in-frame ones; the method was immunoSEQ multiplex PCR. V and J calls and clone size are those listed in that table; D and trimming were worked out from the DNA. The table shows approximately 100,000 clones, with 65% to 85% occurring only once. Sequencing used peripheral blood. The TCR comes from an elderly woman with acute or convalescent COVID-19. This chain connects TRBV28 to TRBJ2-5; 13 bases fit TRBD2. Here the CDR3 reads CASTGTSGTQETQYF. DNA of the CDR3: TGTGCCAGCACTGGGACTAGCGGGACTCAAGAGACCCAGTACTTC. The full variable domain, rest sourced from reference TRBV28 and TRBJ2-5, is DVKVTQSSRYLVKRTGEKVFLECVQDMDHENMFWYRQDPGLGLRLIYFSYDVKMKEKGDIPEGYSVSREKKERFSLILESASTNQTSMYLCASTGTSGTQETQYFGPGTRLLVL.